The rows below give T cell receptor beta chains drawn from one sample of a study of cytomegalovirus exposure and HLA in healthy donors. Clones were sequenced by immunoSEQ multiplex PCR, and TCRdb holds only the in-frame ones, with some missing. The sample has around 52,000 clones; roughly 88% are singletons. Sequenced: PBMCs. These receptors were obtained from a woman aged 25 to 39 in good health and CMV-seronegative. Both conserved end residues are part of each CDR3. D genes are given only for firm matches. Where a row states a size, it is once, few, many or the class of an expanded clone; other rows omit it.

j_call clone_size v_call d_call cdr3_nt cdr3_aa
TRBJ1-1 - TRBV11-2 - TGTGCCAGCAGCTTTAGATCGGGGGTTCGCGCTTTCTTT CASSFRSGVRAFF
TRBJ2-5 - TRBV27 - TGTGCCAGCAGCCCCTTTCCTTCCGAGACCCAGTACTTC CASSPFPSETQYF
TRBJ1-2 - TRBV19 - TGTGCCAGTAGCCGGGGAGGCAACTATGGCTACACCTTC CASSRGGNYGYTF
TRBJ2-1 - TRBV5-6 TRBD2 TGTGCCAGCAGCCTTGCCGGGACTAGCGGACCCTACAATGAGCAGTTCTTC CASSLAGTSGPYNEQFF
TRBJ2-7 - TRBV7-2 - TGTGCCAGCAGCTTCGACAGTCCCTACGAGCAGTACTTC CASSFDSPYEQYF
TRBJ1-5 - TRBV10-3 - TGTGCCATCAGCGCAGGTCCGGGAGATAGCAATCAGCCCCAGCATTTT CAISAGPGDSNQPQHF
TRBJ2-4 few TRBV29-1 - TGCAGCGTTTATATAGCCAAAAACATTCAGTACTTC CSVYIAKNIQYF
TRBJ2-3 few TRBV9 TRBD2 TGTGCCAGCAGCGTAGCTAGCGGGAGCGCAGATACGCAGTATTTT CASSVASGSADTQYF
TRBJ2-6 - TRBV5-6 - TGTGCCAGCAGCTTGCTGAGGATCTCTGGGGCCAACGTCCTGACTTTC CASSLLRISGANVLTF
TRBJ2-1 - TRBV2 - TGTGCCAGCAGTGAATTGGCGGTTAGCTCCTACAATGAGCAGTTCTTC CASSELAVSSYNEQFF
TRBJ2-2 - TRBV9 - TGTGCCAGCAGCGGACTTACCGGGGAGCTGTTTTTT CASSGLTGELFF
TRBJ1-5 - TRBV2 TRBD1 TGTGCCAGCATGGGGACAGCGATAGCAAATCAGCCCCAGCATTTT CASMGTAIANQPQHF
TRBJ1-3 - TRBV18 - TGTGCCAGCTCCATGTCGAGCTCTGGAAACACCATATATTTT CASSMSSSGNTIYF
TRBJ2-1 - TRBV6-5 - TGTGCCACCACCCGGCGTAGCGGAGCCTACAATGAGCAGTTCTTC CATTRRSGAYNEQFF
TRBJ2-6 - TRBV7-2 - TGTGCCAGCAGTGCAGGGAACTCTGGGGCCAACGTCCTGACTTTC CASSAGNSGANVLTF
TRBJ2-3 - TRBV9 - TGTGCCAGCAGCGGGCTGAAGGGAGACACAGATACGCAGTATTTT CASSGLKGDTDTQYF
TRBJ2-2 - TRBV27 TRBD1 TGTGCCAGCAGTTACGGACAGGGGGCCGGGGAGCTGTTTTTT CASSYGQGAGELFF
TRBJ2-1 - TRBV5-1 TRBD2 TGCGCCAGCAGCTTGGGGCTAGCGGGAAGATACAATGAGCAGTTCTTC CASSLGLAGRYNEQFF